This TCR beta chain was captured by sequencing in a study of cytomegalovirus exposure and HLA in healthy donors. Findings and caveats of the study: The classifier reportedly diagnosed cytomegalovirus status with high sensitivity and specificity. Researchers counted 164 TCR beta chains as cytomegalovirus-associated. Subsequent analysis found a tendency for first-cohort TCR clusters to co-occur within the 90 to 150 validation repertoires.

Data came from immunoSEQ multiplex PCR; TCRdb stores just in-frame clones and leaves some out. The sample comprises about 63,000 clones, 89% of which are singletons, and roughly 1.2% rests with the top ten. The validation cohort, a group of 120 subjects, included the donors and was separate from the roughly 600-subject first cohort. Comments on this clone: The antigen is not known.

This TCR derives from a woman aged 18-29 years in good health and CMV-seronegative. The sequenced sample was PBMCs.

CDR3 amino acids: CASSPTGTYEQYF. The CDR3 coding sequence is TGTGCCAGCTCACCGACAGGGACCTACGAGCAGTACTTC. This chain connects TRBV18 to TRBJ2-7, with 7 bases matching TRBD1. Germline CDR1 is KGHSH and CDR2 is LQKENI. J was trimmed by 2 bases and V by 3 bases; bases with no gene match: 1. This CDR3 has 13 residues.